This record looks at one T cell receptor beta chain sequence and its context. Libraries were prepared by immunoSEQ multiplex PCR; TCRdb keeps only in-frame clonotypes and omits some of them. This sample has 100,000 to 150,000 clones, with around 90% found just once. Germline lookup yields CDR1 LGHNT and CDR2 FRNRAP. The ends lost 5 bases at V and 0 bases at J; junction bases unmatched: 8. CDR3 length: 18 amino acids. The data were obtained in a study of cytomegalovirus exposure and HLA in healthy donors. The source material was PBMCs. This chain connects TRBV12-5 to TRBJ2-1, with 12 positions matching TRBD2. The receptor comes from a woman between 18 and 29 years old in good health and CMV-seronegative. The CDR3 region is CASGGGLAGLRSYNEQFF. The CDR3 DNA sequence: TGTGCTAGTGGTGGAGGACTAGCGGGACTCCGCTCCTACAATGAGCAGTTCTTC.